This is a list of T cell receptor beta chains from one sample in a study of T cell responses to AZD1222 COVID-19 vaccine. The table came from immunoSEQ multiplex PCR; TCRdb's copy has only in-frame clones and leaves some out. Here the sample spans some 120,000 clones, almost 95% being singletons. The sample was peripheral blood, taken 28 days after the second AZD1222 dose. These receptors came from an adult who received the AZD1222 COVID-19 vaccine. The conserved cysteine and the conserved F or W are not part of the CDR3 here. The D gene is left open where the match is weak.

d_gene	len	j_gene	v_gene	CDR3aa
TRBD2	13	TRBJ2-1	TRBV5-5	ASSLVAGGPSEQF
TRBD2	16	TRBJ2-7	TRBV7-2	ASSLEGLAGGPPYEQY
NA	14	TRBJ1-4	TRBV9	ASSVANRSTNEKLF
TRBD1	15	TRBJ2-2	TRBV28	ASNYRMTGQDTGELF
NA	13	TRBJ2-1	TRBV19	ASSPTASRYNEQF
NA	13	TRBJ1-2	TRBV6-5	ASSYSTDSFYGYT
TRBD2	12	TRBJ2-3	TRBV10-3	AIRRGGSTDTQY
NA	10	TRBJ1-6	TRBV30	AWSVSNSPLH
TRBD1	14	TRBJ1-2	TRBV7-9	ASSNLRGGAIDGYT
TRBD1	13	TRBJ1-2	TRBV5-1	ASSLDRDSSYGYT
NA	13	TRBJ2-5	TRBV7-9	ASSLGRNYQETQY
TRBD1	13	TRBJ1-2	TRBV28	ASSRTGGSLYGYT
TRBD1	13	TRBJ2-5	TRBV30	ALSKGQGYRETQY
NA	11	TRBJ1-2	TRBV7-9	ASSSDSDYGYT
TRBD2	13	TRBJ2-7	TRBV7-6	ASSPRTSDSDEQY
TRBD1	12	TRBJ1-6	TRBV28	ASSTHNRGSPLH
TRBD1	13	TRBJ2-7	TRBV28	ASSGHGTGTGEQY
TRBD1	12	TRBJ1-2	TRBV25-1	ASSSTGYGYGYT
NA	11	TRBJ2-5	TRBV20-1	SASGGGEETQY
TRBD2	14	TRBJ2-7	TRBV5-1	ASSLGYGGGQVEQY
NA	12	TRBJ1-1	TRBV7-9	ASSSGVLNTEAF
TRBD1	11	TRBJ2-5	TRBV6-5	AAHDREQETQY
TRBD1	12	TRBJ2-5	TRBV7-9	ASSNRQGVETQY
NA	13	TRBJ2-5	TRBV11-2	ASSGVARTQDTQY
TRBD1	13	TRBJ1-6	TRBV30	AWGTGTGNNSPLH
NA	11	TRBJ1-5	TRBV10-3	AISELAAQPQH
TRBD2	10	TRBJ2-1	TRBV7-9	ASGLAGNEQF
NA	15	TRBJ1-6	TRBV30	AWGKGTGRVYNSPLH
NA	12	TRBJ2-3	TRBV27	ASSLAVPGDTQY
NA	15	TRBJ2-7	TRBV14	ASSQDEGGGVVYEQY
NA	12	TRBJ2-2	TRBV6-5	ASFSGQGAGELF
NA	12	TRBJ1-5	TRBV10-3	AISESESWQPQH
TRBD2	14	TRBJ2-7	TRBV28	ASSLSSGSFAYEQY
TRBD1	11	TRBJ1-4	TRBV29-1	SAPGQGGEKLF
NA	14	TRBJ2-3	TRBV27	ASSLLGSSSTDTQY
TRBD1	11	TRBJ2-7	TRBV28	ASHRTGAYEQY
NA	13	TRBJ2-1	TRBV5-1	ASSQAPGTYNEQF
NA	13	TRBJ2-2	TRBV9	ASSPQGGTSGELF
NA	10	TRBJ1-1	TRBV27	ASSHMGRVAF
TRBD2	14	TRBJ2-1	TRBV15	ATSPNPSGNYNEQF